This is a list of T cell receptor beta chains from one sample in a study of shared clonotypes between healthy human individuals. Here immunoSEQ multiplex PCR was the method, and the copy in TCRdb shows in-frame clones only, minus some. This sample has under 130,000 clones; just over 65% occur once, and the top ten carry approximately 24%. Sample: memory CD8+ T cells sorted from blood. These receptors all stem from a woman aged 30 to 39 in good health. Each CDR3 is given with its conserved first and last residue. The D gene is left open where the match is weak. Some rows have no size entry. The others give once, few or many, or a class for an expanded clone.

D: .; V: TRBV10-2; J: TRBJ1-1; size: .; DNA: TGCGCCAGCAGTGAAGCAGGGGTCTACACTGAAGCTTTCTTT; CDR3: CASSEAGVYTEAFF
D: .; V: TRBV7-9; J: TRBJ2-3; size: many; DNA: TGTGCCAGCAGCTTGGGTCCCGGGAAAGCAGATACGCAGTATTTT; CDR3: CASSLGPGKADTQYF
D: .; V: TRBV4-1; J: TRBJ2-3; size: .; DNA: TGCGCCAGCAGCCATTACGGGGGCCCGCAGTATTTT; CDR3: CASSHYGGPQYF
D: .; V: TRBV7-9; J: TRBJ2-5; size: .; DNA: TGTGCCAGCAGTTCGGACCAACCCTATCGCTGGCTTGAGACCCAGTACTTC; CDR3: CASSSDQPYRWLETQYF
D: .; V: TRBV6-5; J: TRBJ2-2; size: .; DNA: TGTGCCAGCAGTTGGGGGCCGGGTAAAACCGGGGAGCTGTTTTTT; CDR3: CASSWGPGKTGELFF
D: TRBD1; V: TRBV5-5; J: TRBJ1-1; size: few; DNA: TGTGCCAGCAGGTACGACAGGGGACGGACTGAAGCTTTCTTT; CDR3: CASRYDRGRTEAFF
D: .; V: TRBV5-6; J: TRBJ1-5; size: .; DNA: TGTGCCAGCAGCTTTTCCGATAGCAATCAGCCCCAGCATTTT; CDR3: CASSFSDSNQPQHF
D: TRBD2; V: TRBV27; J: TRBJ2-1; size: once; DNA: TGTGCCAGCAGTCAGCCGGGACTAGCAACTTCCTACAATGAGCAGTTCTTC; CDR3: CASSQPGLATSYNEQFF
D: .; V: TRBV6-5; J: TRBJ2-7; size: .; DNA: TGTGCCAGCAGGATAGCAGGGTCGGGAGAGCAGTACTTC; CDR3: CASRIAGSGEQYF
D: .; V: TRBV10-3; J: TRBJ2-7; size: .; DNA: TGTGCCATCAGTGAGTCAGGGGGCTACGAGCAGTACTTC; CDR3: CAISESGGYEQYF
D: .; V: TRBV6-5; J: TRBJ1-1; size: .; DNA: TGTGCCGCTGGCGGGGGCAGCACTGAAGCTTTCTTT; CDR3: CAAGGGSTEAFF
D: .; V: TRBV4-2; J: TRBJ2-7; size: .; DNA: TGTGCCAGCAGCCAAGTTACGGACTCGTCCTCTTACGAGCAGTACTTC; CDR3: CASSQVTDSSSYEQYF
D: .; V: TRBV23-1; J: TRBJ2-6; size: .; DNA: TGCGCCAGCAGTTTGACGTGTACGCAACAAAGTCGGGCCAACGTCCTGACTTTC; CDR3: CASSLTCTQQSRANVLTF
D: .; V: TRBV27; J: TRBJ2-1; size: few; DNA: TGTGCCAGCAGTAACAGTTACAATGAGCAGTTCTTC; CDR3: CASSNSYNEQFF
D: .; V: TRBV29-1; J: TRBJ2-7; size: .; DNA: TGCAGCGTTGTTCGGGCAGCACCATCCTACGAGCAGTACTTC; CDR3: CSVVRAAPSYEQYF
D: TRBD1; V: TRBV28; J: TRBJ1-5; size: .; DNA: TGTGCCAGCAGTTTCCCACGGACAGGCGGGGGACAGTATAGCAATCAGCCCCAGCATTTT; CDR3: CASSFPRTGGGQYSNQPQHF
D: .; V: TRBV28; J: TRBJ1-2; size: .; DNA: TGTGCCAGCAGTTTAGAGGGCCGCTATGGCTACACCTTC; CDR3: CASSLEGRYGYTF
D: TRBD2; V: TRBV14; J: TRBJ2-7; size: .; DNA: TGTGCCAGCAGTTTAGCGGGACGGGCTTCGCGGCAGTACTTC; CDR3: CASSLAGRASRQYF